These 19 T cell receptor beta chains were sequenced from one sample in a study of blood T cell repertoires in COVID-19 (dated by TCRdb to the early 2020s). Receptors were amplified or captured by the immunoSEQ multiplex PCR assay. TCRdb provides this immuneACCESS table in a form limited to in-frame rearrangements. Some clones are lacking; in checked studies, under half of them reflect an unresolved V gene, and why the rest are absent is not known. The sample table lists some 200,000 clones, 87% of them with a count of one. Of the sample, 2% to 2.5% falls within the top ten clones. Material: PBMCs or T cells enriched from blood (not recorded which). These receptors originate from a woman under 40 who had recovered from COVID-19.

The chain joins TRBV25-1 to TRBJ1-2, with D uncertain. The CDR3 contains 14 residues. Germline V gene data show CDR1 as MGHDK and CDR2 as SYGVNS. With 2 bases removed from V and 2 bases from J, the gap between germline ends came to 9 bases. CDR3 nucleotide sequence: TGTGCCAGCAGTGAAATCAACAGAAACTATGGCTACACCTTC. Translation gives CASSEINRNYGYTF.

The rearrangement uses TRBV7-2 and TRBJ1-1; D not resolved. The V gene's germline CDR1 is SGHTA and CDR2 FQGNSA. The CDR3 is 14 amino acids. V was trimmed by 6 bases and J by 0 bases, leaving 11 bases between them. DNA for the CDR3: TGTGCCAGCAGACCTCCGGGGTTGAACACTGAAGCTTTCTTT. Translated: CASRPPGLNTEAFF.

The sample holds one count of this clone. The chain links TRBV5-1 to TRBJ2-1; 9 nucleotides line up with TRBD1. This CDR3 has 16 amino acids. Losses at the gene ends were 4 bases for V and 5 bases for J; bases not matched to a gene: 10. CDR1 and CDR2 (germline): SGHRS, YFSETQ. The CDR3 reads CASSHLSGTGHNEQFF. In nucleotides, the CDR3 is TGCGCCAGCAGCCACCTTTCCGGGACAGGGCACAATGAGCAGTTCTTC.

The chain recombines TRBV10-1 with TRBJ2-3; D is possibly TRBD2 (7 bases). The germline CDR1 and CDR2 sequences are WNHNN and SYGVQD (reference sequence). The CDR3 is 11 residues long. CDR3 residues: CDRGARDTQYF. The CDR3, as DNA: TGCGACCGGGGGGCTAGAGATACGCAGTATTTT.

The chain employs TRBV18 and TRBJ2-1; D gene ambiguous. This CDR3 contains 13 residues. Trimming pared 1 base from V and 4 bases from J, leaving 5 bases between. CDR1 and CDR2 from the germline V gene are KGHSH and LQKENI. CDR3 sequence reads: CASSPLEYNEQFF. The CDR3 nucleotides are TGTGCCAGCTCACCACTGGAGTACAATGAGCAGTTCTTC.

The genes are TRBV5-1 and TRBJ1-5; no firm D call. CDR1 and CDR2 (germline): SGHRS, YFSETQ. The CDR3 totals 15 residues. Between the trimmed V and J ends, which lost 0 bases and 7 bases, there was a span of 14 bases. CDR3 nucleotide sequence: TGCGCCAGCAGCTTGGGGTATAGTTCTCGCCAGCCCCAGCATTTT. This encodes CASSLGYSSRQPQHF.

The chain has TRBV5-6 and TRBJ1-5; 7 nucleotides match TRBD1. The CDR3 extends over 13 amino acids. In germline, CDR1 is SGHDT, CDR2 YYEEEE. The junction had 1 base not matched to a gene; V was cut back by 2 bases and J by 5 bases. In DNA form, the CDR3 reads TGTGCCAGCAGCTTAGGGGGCTATCAGCCCCAGCATTTT. The encoded protein is CASSLGGYQPQHF.

V is TRBV7-2 and J is TRBJ1-1; D possibly corresponds to TRBD1 (6 bases). CDR3 length: 16 residues. Germline CDR1 reads SGHTA; CDR2 reads FQGNSA. V was shortened by 5 bases and J by 1 base, with 17 bases between the two germline ends. The CDR3 DNA reads as TGTGCCAGCAGCGCTGGGCGGGGGGCCGAGAACACTGAAGCTTTCTTT. This encodes CASSAGRGAENTEAFF.

This clone was observed a handful of times. The chain couples TRBV4-3 to TRBJ2-1, with 7 bases aligning to TRBD2. J was trimmed by 6 bases and V by 0 bases; bases with no gene match: 11. CDR1 LGHNA and CDR2 YSLEER come from the germline V gene. This CDR3 has 17 amino acids. CDR3 sequence reads: CASSQDLIASGANEQFF. Written as DNA, the CDR3 is TGCGCCAGCAGCCAAGATCTTATTGCTAGCGGAGCCAATGAGCAGTTCTTC.

This clone was seen just once. The chain links TRBV4-3 to TRBJ1-4; 8 positions match TRBD1. The junction had 10 bases not matched to a gene; V was cut back by 3 bases and J by 7 bases. Germline CDR1 reads LGHNA; CDR2 reads YSLEER. The CDR3 extends over 16 amino acids. Here the CDR3 reads CASSHSTGGGIEKLFF. CDR3 nucleotides: TGCGCCAGCAGCCATTCCACAGGGGGTGGGATTGAAAAACTGTTTTTT.

The chain uses TRBV4-2 and TRBJ1-4; 9 bases agree with TRBD1. The CDR3 has 18 residues. Germline V gene data show CDR1 as LGHNA and CDR2 as YNFKEQ. V trimming: 1 base; J trimming: 0 bases; junction bases outside the gene matches: 6. The CDR3 spells CASSQVVRTGATNEKLFF. Written as DNA, the CDR3 is TGTGCCAGCAGCCAAGTTGTTCGGACAGGGGCAACTAATGAAAAACTGTTTTTT.

The genes are TRBV19 and TRBJ2-2, with 12 bases aligning to TRBD2. The CDR3 is 18 amino acids. Trimming cost V 2 bases and J 2 bases; bases outside gene matches: 6. Germline V gene data show CDR1 as LNHDA and CDR2 as SQIVND (reference sequence). DNA of the CDR3: TGTGCCAGTAGTATACGGCTAGCGGGAGGGCCCAACACCGGGGAGCTGTTTTTT. Protein sequence: CASSIRLAGGPNTGELFF.

This rearrangement joins TRBV12-5 to TRBJ1-4; 9 nucleotides agree with TRBD1. Germline trimming cut 3 bases from V and 3 bases from J; bases unmatched to any gene: 11. The CDR3 loop spans 18 amino acids. Germline lookup yields CDR1 LGHNT and CDR2 FRNRAP. CDR3 protein: CASGFAGTGSFANEKLFF. CDR3 DNA: TGTGCTAGTGGTTTTGCGGGGACAGGGTCATTTGCTAATGAAAAACTGTTTTTT.

The rearrangement joins TRBV5-6 to TRBJ2-7, with D perhaps TRBD1 (6 bases). The CDR3 spans 13 residues. V was pared by 4 bases and J by 3 bases, with 11 bases between. CDR1 is SGHDT and CDR2 is YYEEEE in the germline V gene. CDR3 protein: CASSTTGNYEQYF. The CDR3 bases are TGTGCCAGCAGCACAACAGGGAACTACGAGCAGTACTTC.

This clone was detected only once. The chain couples TRBV9 to TRBJ2-1; a weak D match, TRBD1 (5 bases). Looked up from germline, CDR1 is SGDLS and CDR2 is YYNGEE. V gave up 4 bases and J gave up 6 bases, with 11 bases separating them. The CDR3 is made up of 13 amino acids. In DNA form, the CDR3 reads TGTGCCAGCAGCCCAGGTGGGGCCAATGAGCAGTTCTTC. It yields the protein CASSPGGANEQFF.

The chain's CDR3 is CASSLDRGNTIYF. CDR3 sequence (DNA): TGTGCCAGCAGCTTAGATCGGGGAAACACCATATATTTT. The chain combines TRBV11-3 with TRBJ1-3; D remains ambiguous. The CDR3 extends over 13 amino acids. V was trimmed by 0 bases and J by 4 bases, leaving 4 bases between them. CDR1 and CDR2 (germline): SGHNT, YENEEA.

This clone was observed a single time. The rearrangement uses TRBV19 and TRBJ1-5; D uncertain. V was pared by 4 bases and J by 8 bases, with 9 bases between. The CDR3 consists of 12 residues. Germline values: CDR1 LNHDA, CDR2 SQIVND (reference sequence). CDR3 residues: CASSNMVEPQHF. In nucleotides, the CDR3 is TGTGCCAGTAGTAACATGGTGGAGCCCCAGCATTTT.

The chain joins TRBV21-1 to TRBJ2-2; the D segment call TRBD1 is taken from the table without a DNA check. TRBV21-1 is designated a pseudogene. This CDR3 region has 16 residues. The CDR3 loop reads CASSTMDRPNTGELFF. The CDR3 DNA follows: TGTGCCAGCAGCACGATGGACAGGCCGAACACCGGGGAGCTGTTTTTT.

Concerning this clone itself: The junction shows a germline mismatch at one end, possibly a read error. The chain uses TRBV11-3 and TRBJ2-7; 8 positions agree with TRBD1. The CDR3 contains 14 residues. The V gene's germline CDR1 is SGHNT and CDR2 YENEEA. The DNA for the CDR3 is TGTGCCAGCAGCCTAGACAGGGGCCCCTACGAGCAGTACTTC. It is translated as CASSLDRGPYEQYF.